This is a list of T cell receptor beta chains from one sample in a study of T cells in narcolepsy. The data were produced by immunoSEQ multiplex PCR, yet TCRdb's version contains in-frame clones alone and is incomplete. The sample consists of about 30,000 clones, approximately 85% of them appearing once. Sequenced material: CD45RA- memory CD4+ T cells from PBMCs. The receptors stem from a human donor with narcolepsy. CDR3s include the opening cysteine and the closing phenylalanine or tryptophan. The order of the fields is J gene, clone size, D gene, V gene, CDR3 DNA, CDR3 protein. D genes are given only for firm matches. Rows may omit the clone size; those that give it use once, few, many or a size class.

TRBJ2-2 | NA | NA | TRBV7-6 | TGTGCCAGCAGCTTAGTTGGGTCGTACACCGGGGAGCTGTTTTTT | CASSLVGSYTGELFF
TRBJ2-7 | few | TRBD2 | TRBV2 | TGTGCCAGCAGTGTGGGACTAGCGGGAATCGAGCAGTACTTC | CASSVGLAGIEQYF
TRBJ2-2 | NA | NA | TRBV18 | TGTGCCAGCTCACCACCGAAGGGGGGCCCGAACACCGGGGAGCTGTTTTTT | CASSPPKGGPNTGELFF
TRBJ2-7 | NA | NA | TRBV27 | TGTGCCAGCGGAGAACGGGGGAACCCCTACGAGCAGTACTTC | CASGERGNPYEQYF
TRBJ1-1 | NA | NA | TRBV13 | TGTGCCAGCAGCTTATATCCAAGCACCAAAGGTGAAGCTTTCTTT | CASSLYPSTKGEAFF
TRBJ2-1 | NA | NA | TRBV4-1 | TGCGCCAGCAGCCTTCAGGAGAACAATGAGCAGTTCTTC | CASSLQENNEQFF
TRBJ2-7 | once | NA | TRBV30 | TGTGCCTGGGCCATAGATCGGGGGAACGAGCAGTACTTC | CAWAIDRGNEQYF
TRBJ2-1 | NA | TRBD2 | TRBV11-2 | TGTGCCAGCAGGAGATGGGGGGGAGGGAGCTCCTACAATGAGCAGTTCTTC | CASRRWGGGSSYNEQFF
TRBJ1-1 | NA | NA | TRBV5-4 | TGTGCCAGCAGCTTGGGACAGATGAACACTGAAGCTTTCTTT | CASSLGQMNTEAFF
TRBJ2-3 | NA | NA | TRBV4-1 | TGCGCCAGCAGCCAAGACAGGATCGCAGATACGCAGTATTTT | CASSQDRIADTQYF
TRBJ1-2 | few | TRBD1 | TRBV7-9 | TGTGCCAGCAGTTCTCAGGGGGGGAATGGCTACACCTTC | CASSSQGGNGYTF
TRBJ1-1 | few | TRBD1 | TRBV18 | TGTGCCAGCTCACCCTTGACAGGGAGGGACACTGAAGCTTTCTTT | CASSPLTGRDTEAFF
TRBJ2-6 | NA | TRBD2 | TRBV14 | TGTGCCAGCAGCCCGCGGGCGGGAGGAGGTGGGGCCAACGTCCTGACTTTC | CASSPRAGGGGANVLTF
TRBJ2-7 | few | TRBD2 | TRBV28 | TGTGCCAGCAGCTACGCAGGACTAGCGGGGTCCCTAACCTACGAGCAGTACTTC | CASSYAGLAGSLTYEQYF
TRBJ1-1 | NA | TRBD1 | TRBV7-2 | TGTGCCAGCAGCCCCCTAAAGAGACAGGGGGCTCGGACTGAAGCTTTCTTT | CASSPLKRQGARTEAFF
TRBJ2-3 | NA | TRBD1 | TRBV5-1 | TGCGCCAGCAGCCCGGGACAGCCAACCACAGATACGCAGTATTTT | CASSPGQPTTDTQYF
TRBJ1-6 | NA | NA | TRBV30 | TGTGCCTGGGGGAACCAGGGGTCGGTTTCACCCCTCCACTTT | CAWGNQGSVSPLHF
TRBJ2-1 | NA | NA | TRBV18 | TGTGCCAGCTCACCGGAGAGGGAATCCTACAATGAGCAGTTCTTC | CASSPERESYNEQFF
TRBJ2-1 | few | TRBD2 | TRBV2 | TGTGCCAGCAGTTATTCGGGACTAGCGGGGGTTTACAATGAGCAGTTCTTC | CASSYSGLAGVYNEQFF
TRBJ2-5 | NA | TRBD1 | TRBV12-5 | TGTGCTAGTGGTTCCGACAGGGGAGAGACCCAGTACTTC | CASGSDRGETQYF
TRBJ1-1 | NA | NA | TRBV5-4 | TGTGCCAGCAGCTTTGGGGGGCGCAGGAACACTGAAGCTTTCTTT | CASSFGGRRNTEAFF
TRBJ1-3 | NA | NA | TRBV7-2 | TGTGCCAGCAGCTTTAGGTTTGGAAACACCATATATTTT | CASSFRFGNTIYF
TRBJ1-2 | NA | NA | TRBV30 | TGTGCCTGGCTCCTACCTGGGGGCTATGGCTACACCTTC | CAWLLPGGYGYTF
TRBJ2-1 | NA | TRBD1 | TRBV5-1 | TGCGCCAGCAGCTTGGGTACGACAGGGGTACATGAGCAGTTCTTC | CASSLGTTGVHEQFF
TRBJ2-3 | NA | NA | TRBV19 | TGTGCCAGTAGTCCCTACCAAACACCAGATACGCAGTATTTT | CASSPYQTPDTQYF
TRBJ2-3 | NA | NA | TRBV5-6 | TGTGCCAGCAGCTTCGGAACAGATACGCAGTATTTT | CASSFGTDTQYF
TRBJ2-7 | NA | NA | TRBV5-4 | TGTGCCAGCAGCTTGGTACCAACAAGGCGTACTTTTGTGGGCGAGCAGTACTTC | CASSLVPTRRTFVGEQYF
TRBJ1-2 | NA | NA | TRBV7-9 | TGTGCCAGCAGCTCGTCGGGGGGCGCGCTAGGCTACACCTTC | CASSSSGGALGYTF
TRBJ2-7 | once | TRBD1 | TRBV6-5 | TGTGCCAGCAGTCCCCGGGACAGAACCTACGAGCAGTACTTC | CASSPRDRTYEQYF
TRBJ1-1 | NA | NA | TRBV6-5 | TGTGCCAGCAGTTACTCGGACACGAACACTGAAGCTTTCTTT | CASSYSDTNTEAFF
TRBJ1-1 | NA | NA | TRBV7-2 | TGTGCCAGCAGCTTGTGGGTGAACACTGAAGCTTTCTTT | CASSLWVNTEAFF
TRBJ1-2 | few | NA | TRBV19 | TGTGCCAGTATCCCGACAGTAACAAACTATGGCTACACCTTC | CASIPTVTNYGYTF
TRBJ2-1 | NA | TRBD2 | TRBV14 | TGTGCCAGCAGCCGCGGGGGCTCCTACAATGAGCAGTTCTTC | CASSRGGSYNEQFF
TRBJ1-2 | NA | NA | TRBV19 | TGTGCCAGTAGTTTCACGAGGGACGGCTACACCTTC | CASSFTRDGYTF
TRBJ1-1 | NA | NA | TRBV6-1 | TGTGCCAGCAGCCCTGAGTGGGGGAACACTGAAGCTTTCTTT | CASSPEWGNTEAFF
TRBJ2-2 | NA | NA | TRBV5-6 | TGTGCCAGCAGCTCAACCTGGACTATTGGGGGCACCGGGGAGCTGTTTTTT | CASSSTWTIGGTGELFF
TRBJ2-3 | NA | NA | TRBV5-1 | TGCGCCAGCAGCCTCGCCCTACTAGGCTGGGGTTCGCAAGATACGCAGTATTTT | CASSLALLGWGSQDTQYF
TRBJ2-7 | NA | TRBD1 | TRBV28 | TGTGCCAGCAGTTTATCGCCCCCCCGGACAGGGTACTCCTACGAGCAGTACTTC | CASSLSPPRTGYSYEQYF
TRBJ2-3 | NA | NA | TRBV25-1 | TGTGCCAGCAGGGTCACAGATACGCAGTATTTT | CASRVTDTQYF
TRBJ1-2 | NA | NA | TRBV28 | TGTGCCAGCAGTTTTTTTCACCAAGGAGGCTACACCTTC | CASSFFHQGGYTF
TRBJ1-3 | NA | TRBD1 | TRBV19 | TGTGCCAGTACCCGGGACAGGGACACCATATATTTT | CASTRDRDTIYF
TRBJ1-6 | NA | NA | TRBV2 | TGTGCCAGCAGTGAATTCCCAGGAGCGAATTCACCCCTCCACTTT | CASSEFPGANSPLHF
TRBJ1-1 | NA | NA | TRBV11-2 | TGTGCCAGCAGCTTAGATCCCCGGACGGGTCGACGGAACACTGAAGCTTTCTTT | CASSLDPRTGRRNTEAFF
TRBJ1-2 | NA | NA | TRBV7-9 | TGTGCCAGCAGCTTAGAGCCGGACGGAGCTAACTATGGCTACACCTTC | CASSLEPDGANYGYTF
TRBJ1-1 | NA | NA | TRBV30 | TGTGCCTGGAGTTCTCTACAGGGACCGAAGAACACTGAAGCTTTCTTT | CAWSSLQGPKNTEAFF
TRBJ1-1 | NA | NA | TRBV5-4 | TGTGCCAGCAGCCCCCGGCAGGGTATGGGACACACTGAAGCTTTCTTT | CASSPRQGMGHTEAFF
TRBJ1-2 | once | NA | TRBV2 | TGTGCCAGCAGTACAGGAGACTATGGCTACACCTTC | CASSTGDYGYTF
TRBJ2-5 | NA | NA | TRBV5-5 | TGTGCCAGCAGCTTCGATGGGGGAGACCAAGAGACCCAGTACTTC | CASSFDGGDQETQYF
TRBJ1-4 | NA | TRBD1 | TRBV19 | TGTGCCAGTAGCGGGGATACAGGGGGCTCTCTGAAACTGTTTTTT | CASSGDTGGSLKLFF
TRBJ1-2 | once | NA | TRBV2 | TGTGCCAGCGGAGATGGGGGGGCAGGAGGCTACACCTTC | CASGDGGAGGYTF
TRBJ2-4 | NA | NA | TRBV7-8 | TGTGCCAGCAGTTCCTTGGGGGAGAAAAACATTCAGTACTTC | CASSSLGEKNIQYF
TRBJ1-6 | NA | NA | TRBV6-5 | TGTGCCAGCAGTTACTCAATGGGGTTGACCCTCCACTTT | CASSYSMGLTLHF
TRBJ1-1 | NA | NA | TRBV19 | TGTGCCAGTAGTACCCAGGGGCGGCTTGAAGCTTTCTTT | CASSTQGRLEAFF
TRBJ2-1 | NA | TRBD2 | TRBV10-3 | TGTGCCATCAGTAGCCCCCAGGGACTAGCGGACTATAGCTCCTACAATGAGCAGTTCTTC | CAISSPQGLADYSSYNEQFF